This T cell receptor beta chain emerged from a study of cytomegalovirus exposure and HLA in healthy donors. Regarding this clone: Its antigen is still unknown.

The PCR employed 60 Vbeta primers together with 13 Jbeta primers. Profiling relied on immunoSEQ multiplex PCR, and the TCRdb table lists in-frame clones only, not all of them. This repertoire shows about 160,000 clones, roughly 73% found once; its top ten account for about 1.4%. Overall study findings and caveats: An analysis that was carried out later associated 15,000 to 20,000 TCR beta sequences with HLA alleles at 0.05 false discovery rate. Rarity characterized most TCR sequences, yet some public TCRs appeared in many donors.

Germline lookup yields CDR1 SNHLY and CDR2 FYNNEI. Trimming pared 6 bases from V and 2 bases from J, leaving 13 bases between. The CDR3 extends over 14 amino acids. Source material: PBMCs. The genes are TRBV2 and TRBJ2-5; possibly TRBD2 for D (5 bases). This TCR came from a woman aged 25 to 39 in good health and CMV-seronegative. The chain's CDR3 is CASRDSLGQETQYF. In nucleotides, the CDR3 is TGTGCCAGCAGGGACTCCTTGGGGCAAGAGACCCAGTACTTC. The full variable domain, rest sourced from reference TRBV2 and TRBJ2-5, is EPEVTQTPSHQVTQMGQEVILRCVPISNHLYFYWYRQILGQKVEFLVSFYNNEISEKSEIFDDQFSVERPDGSNFTLKIRSTKLEDSAMYFCASRDSLGQETQYFGPGTRLLVL.